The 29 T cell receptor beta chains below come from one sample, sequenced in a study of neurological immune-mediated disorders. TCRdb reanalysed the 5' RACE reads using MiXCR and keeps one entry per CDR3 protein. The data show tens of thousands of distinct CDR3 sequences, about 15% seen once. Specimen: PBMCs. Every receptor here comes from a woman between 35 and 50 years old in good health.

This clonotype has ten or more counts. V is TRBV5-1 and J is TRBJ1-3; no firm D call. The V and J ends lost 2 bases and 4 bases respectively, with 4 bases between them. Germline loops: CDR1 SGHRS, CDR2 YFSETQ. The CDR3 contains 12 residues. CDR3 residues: CASSFGGNTIYF. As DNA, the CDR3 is TGCGCCAGCAGCTTCGGGGGAAACACCATATATTTT.

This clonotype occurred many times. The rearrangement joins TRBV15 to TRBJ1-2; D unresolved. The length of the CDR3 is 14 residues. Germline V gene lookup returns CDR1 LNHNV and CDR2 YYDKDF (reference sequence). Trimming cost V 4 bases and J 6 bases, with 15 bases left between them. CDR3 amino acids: CATSTDGRSDGYTF. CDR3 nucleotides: TGTGCCACCAGCACGGACGGGAGGAGTGATGGCTACACCTTC.

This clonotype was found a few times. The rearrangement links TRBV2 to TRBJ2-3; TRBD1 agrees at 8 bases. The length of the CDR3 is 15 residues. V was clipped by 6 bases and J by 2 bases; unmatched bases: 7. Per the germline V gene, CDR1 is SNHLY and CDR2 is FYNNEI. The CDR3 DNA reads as TGTGCCAGCAGAGAACAGGGGGAACCCACAGATACGCAGTATTTT. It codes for CASREQGEPTDTQYF.

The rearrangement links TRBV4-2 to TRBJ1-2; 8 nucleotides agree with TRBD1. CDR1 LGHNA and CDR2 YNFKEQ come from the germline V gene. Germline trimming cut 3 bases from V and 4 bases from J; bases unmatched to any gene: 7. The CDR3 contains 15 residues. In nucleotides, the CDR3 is TGTGCCAGCAGCCATACGGACAGGGAGCGCTATGGCTACACCTTC. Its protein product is CASSHTDRERYGYTF.

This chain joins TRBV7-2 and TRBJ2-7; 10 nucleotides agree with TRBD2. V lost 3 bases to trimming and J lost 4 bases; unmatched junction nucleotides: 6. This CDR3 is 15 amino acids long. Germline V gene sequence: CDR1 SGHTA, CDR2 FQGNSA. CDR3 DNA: TGTGCCAGCAGCTTCACTAGCGGGGAAAATTACGAGCAGTACTTC. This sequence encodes CASSFTSGENYEQYF.

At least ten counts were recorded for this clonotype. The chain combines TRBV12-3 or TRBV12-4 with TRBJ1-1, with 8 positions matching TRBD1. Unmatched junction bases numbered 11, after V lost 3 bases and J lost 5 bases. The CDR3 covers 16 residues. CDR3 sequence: CASSFGQGRGYTEAFF. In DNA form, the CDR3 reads TGTGCCAGCAGTTTTGGACAGGGTCGGGGTTATACTGAAGCTTTCTTT.

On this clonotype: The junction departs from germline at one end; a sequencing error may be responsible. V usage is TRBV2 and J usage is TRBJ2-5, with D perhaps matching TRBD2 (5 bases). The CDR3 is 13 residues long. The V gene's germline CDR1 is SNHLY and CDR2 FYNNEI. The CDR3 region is CSSSVERMKTQYF. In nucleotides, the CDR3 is TGTTCCAGCAGTGTAGAGCGGATGAAGACCCAGTACTTC.

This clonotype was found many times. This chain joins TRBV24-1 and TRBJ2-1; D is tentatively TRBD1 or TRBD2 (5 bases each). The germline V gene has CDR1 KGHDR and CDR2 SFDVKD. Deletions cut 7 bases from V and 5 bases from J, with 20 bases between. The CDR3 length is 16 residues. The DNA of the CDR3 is TGTGCCACCAGCACCGCGGCCTGGGACGAAGACAATGAGCAGTTCTTC. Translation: CATSTAAWDEDNEQFF.

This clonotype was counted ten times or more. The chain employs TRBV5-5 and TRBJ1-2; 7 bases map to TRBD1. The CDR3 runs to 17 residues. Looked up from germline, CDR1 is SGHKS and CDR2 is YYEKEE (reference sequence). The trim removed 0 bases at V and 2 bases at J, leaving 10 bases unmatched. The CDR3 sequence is CASSLAPGGTQNYGYTF. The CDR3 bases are TGTGCCAGCAGCTTGGCGCCAGGGGGAACCCAAAACTATGGCTACACCTTC.

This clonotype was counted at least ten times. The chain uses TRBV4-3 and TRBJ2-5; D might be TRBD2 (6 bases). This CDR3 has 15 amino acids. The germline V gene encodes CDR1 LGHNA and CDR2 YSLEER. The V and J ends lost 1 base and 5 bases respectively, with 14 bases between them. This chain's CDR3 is CASSQGLGEEETQYF. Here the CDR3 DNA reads TGCGCCAGCAGCCAAGGGCTTGGGGAGGAGGAGACCCAGTACTTC.

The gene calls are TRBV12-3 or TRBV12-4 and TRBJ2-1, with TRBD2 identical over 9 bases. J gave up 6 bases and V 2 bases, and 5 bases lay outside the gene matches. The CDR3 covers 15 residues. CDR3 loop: CASSLKAGGLNEQFF. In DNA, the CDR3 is TGTGCCAGCAGTTTAAAGGCGGGGGGGCTCAATGAGCAGTTCTTC.

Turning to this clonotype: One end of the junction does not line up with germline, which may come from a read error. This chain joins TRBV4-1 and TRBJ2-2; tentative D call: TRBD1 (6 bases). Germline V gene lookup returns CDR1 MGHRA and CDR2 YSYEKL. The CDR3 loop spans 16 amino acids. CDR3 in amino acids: CASSHRQDPNTGELIF. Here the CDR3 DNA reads TGCGCCAGCAGCCATCGACAGGACCCGAACACCGGGGAGCTGATTTTT.

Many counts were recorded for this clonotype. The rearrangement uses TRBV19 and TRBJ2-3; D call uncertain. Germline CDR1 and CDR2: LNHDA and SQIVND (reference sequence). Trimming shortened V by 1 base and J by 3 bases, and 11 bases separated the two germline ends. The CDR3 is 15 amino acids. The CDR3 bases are TGTGCCAGTAGTATAGCTCTAAGTGGTACAGATACGCAGTATTTT. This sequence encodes CASSIALSGTDTQYF. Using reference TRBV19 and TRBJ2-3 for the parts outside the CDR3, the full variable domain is DGGITQSPKYLFRKEGQNVTLSCEQNLNHDAMYWYRQDPGQGLRLIYYSQIVNDFQKGDIAEGYSVSREKKESFPLTVTSAQKNPTAFYLCASSIALSGTDTQYFGPGTRLTVL.

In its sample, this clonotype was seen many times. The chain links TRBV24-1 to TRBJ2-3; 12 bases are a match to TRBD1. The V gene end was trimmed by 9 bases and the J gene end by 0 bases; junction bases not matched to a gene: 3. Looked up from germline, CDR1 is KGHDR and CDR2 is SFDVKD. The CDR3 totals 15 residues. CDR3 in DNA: TGTGCCACCGGGGGACAGGGGGCGAGCACAGATACGCAGTATTTT. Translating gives CATGGQGASTDTQYF.

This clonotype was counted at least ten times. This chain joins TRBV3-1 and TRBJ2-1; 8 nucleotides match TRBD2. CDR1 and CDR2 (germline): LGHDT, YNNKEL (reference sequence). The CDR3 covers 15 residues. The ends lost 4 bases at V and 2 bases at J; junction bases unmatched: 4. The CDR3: CASSPAGATYNEQFF. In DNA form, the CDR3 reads TGTGCCAGCAGCCCAGCGGGGGCTACCTACAATGAGCAGTTCTTC.

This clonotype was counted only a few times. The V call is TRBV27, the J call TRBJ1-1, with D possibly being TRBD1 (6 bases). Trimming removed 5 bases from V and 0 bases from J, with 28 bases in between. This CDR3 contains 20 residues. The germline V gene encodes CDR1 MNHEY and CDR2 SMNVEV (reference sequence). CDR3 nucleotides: TGTGCCAGCAGTCCCACACCGATGACAGCAGGGGCGGGGGTGAACACTGAAGCTTTCTTT. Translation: CASSPTPMTAGAGVNTEAFF.

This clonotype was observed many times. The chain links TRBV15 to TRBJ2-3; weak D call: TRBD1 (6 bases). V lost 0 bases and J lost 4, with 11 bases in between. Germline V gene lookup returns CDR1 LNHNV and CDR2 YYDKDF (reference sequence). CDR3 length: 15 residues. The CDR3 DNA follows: TGTGCCACCAGCAGAGAGGGTGGGGGCCCAGATACGCAGTATTTT. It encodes CATSREGGGPDTQYF.

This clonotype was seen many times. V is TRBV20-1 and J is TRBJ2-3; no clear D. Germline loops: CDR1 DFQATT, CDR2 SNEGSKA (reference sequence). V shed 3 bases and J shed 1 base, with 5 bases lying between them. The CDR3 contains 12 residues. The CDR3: CSASAGTDTQYF. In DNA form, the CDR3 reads TGCAGTGCTAGTGCGGGCACAGATACGCAGTATTTT.

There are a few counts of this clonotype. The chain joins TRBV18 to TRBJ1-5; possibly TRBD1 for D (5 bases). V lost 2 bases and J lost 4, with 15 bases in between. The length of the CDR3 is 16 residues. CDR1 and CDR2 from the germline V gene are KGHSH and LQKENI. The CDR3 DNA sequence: TGTGCCAGCTCACCATTCCCGGCCGCAGGGAATCAGCCCCAGCATTTT. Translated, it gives CASSPFPAAGNQPQHF.

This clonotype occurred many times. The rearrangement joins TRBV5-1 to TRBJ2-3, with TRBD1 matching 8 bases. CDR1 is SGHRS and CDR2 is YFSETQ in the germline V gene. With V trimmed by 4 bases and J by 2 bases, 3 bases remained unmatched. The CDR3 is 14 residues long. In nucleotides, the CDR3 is TGCGCCAGCAGCCAGGGGGCCGTCACAGATACGCAGTATTTT. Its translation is CASSQGAVTDTQYF.

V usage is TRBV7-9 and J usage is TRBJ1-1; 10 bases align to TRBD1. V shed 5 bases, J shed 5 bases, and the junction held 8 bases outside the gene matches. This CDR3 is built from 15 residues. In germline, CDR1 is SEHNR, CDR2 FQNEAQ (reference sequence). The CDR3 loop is CASSPSGTGVTEAFF. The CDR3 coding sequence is TGTGCCAGCAGCCCCTCCGGGACAGGGGTGACTGAAGCTTTCTTT.

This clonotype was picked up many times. The DNA of the CDR3 is TGTGCCAGCAGCTTAATGTTGGGGCCCTACAATGAGCAGTTCTTC. Protein: CASSLMLGPYNEQFF. The gene calls are TRBV7-2 and TRBJ2-1; perhaps TRBD1 as D (5 bases). V was shortened by 2 bases and J by 2 bases, with 10 bases between the two germline ends. The CDR3 length is 15 residues. Per germline, CDR1 SGHTA and CDR2 FQGNSA.

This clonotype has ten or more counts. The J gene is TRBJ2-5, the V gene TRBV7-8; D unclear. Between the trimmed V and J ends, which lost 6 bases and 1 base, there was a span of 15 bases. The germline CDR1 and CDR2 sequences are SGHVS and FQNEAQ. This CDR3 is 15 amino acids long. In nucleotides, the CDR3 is TGTGCCAGCAGTCTTAGGTGGCGGCCCCAAGAGACCCAGTACTTC. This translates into CASSLRWRPQETQYF.

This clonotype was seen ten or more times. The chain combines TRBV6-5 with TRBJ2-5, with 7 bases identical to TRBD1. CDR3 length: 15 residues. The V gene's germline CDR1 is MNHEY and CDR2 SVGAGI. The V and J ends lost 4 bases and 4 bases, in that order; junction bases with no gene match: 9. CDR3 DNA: TGTGCCAGCAGTTTCCAAGACAGGGCGGGAGAGACCCAGTACTTC. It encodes CASSFQDRAGETQYF.

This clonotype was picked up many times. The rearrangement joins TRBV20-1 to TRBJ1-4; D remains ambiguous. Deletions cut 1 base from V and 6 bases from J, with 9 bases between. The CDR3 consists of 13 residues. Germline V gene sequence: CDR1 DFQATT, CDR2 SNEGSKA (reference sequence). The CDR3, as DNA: TGCAGTGCTAGAGCTGGGCAGGATGAAAAACTGTTTTTT. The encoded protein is CSARAGQDEKLFF.

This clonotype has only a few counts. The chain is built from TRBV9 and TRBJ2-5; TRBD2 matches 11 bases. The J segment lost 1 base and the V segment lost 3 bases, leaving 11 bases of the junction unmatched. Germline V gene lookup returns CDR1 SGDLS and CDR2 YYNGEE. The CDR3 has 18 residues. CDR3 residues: CASSAEGGTSGSQETQYF. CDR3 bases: TGTGCCAGCAGCGCCGAGGGAGGGACTAGCGGCTCCCAAGAGACCCAGTACTTC.

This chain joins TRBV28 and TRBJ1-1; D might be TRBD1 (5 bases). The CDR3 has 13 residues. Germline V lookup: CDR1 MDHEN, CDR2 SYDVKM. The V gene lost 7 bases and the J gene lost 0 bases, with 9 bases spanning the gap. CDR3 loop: CASTSGLNTEAFF. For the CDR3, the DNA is TGTGCCAGCACCTCGGGGCTGAACACTGAAGCTTTCTTT.

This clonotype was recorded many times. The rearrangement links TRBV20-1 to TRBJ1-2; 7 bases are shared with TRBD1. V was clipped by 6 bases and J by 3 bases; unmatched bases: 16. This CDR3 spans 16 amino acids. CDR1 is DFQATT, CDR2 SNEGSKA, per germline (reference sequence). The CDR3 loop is CSAPPTTGVFDYGYTF. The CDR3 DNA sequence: TGCAGTGCCCCCCCTACAACAGGGGTTTTCGACTATGGCTACACCTTC.

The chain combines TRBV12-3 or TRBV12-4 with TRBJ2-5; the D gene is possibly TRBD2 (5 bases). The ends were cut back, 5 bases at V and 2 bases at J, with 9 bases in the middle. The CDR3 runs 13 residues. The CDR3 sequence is CASSVREQETQYF. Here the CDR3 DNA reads TGTGCCAGCAGTGTGAGGGAACAAGAGACCCAGTACTTC.